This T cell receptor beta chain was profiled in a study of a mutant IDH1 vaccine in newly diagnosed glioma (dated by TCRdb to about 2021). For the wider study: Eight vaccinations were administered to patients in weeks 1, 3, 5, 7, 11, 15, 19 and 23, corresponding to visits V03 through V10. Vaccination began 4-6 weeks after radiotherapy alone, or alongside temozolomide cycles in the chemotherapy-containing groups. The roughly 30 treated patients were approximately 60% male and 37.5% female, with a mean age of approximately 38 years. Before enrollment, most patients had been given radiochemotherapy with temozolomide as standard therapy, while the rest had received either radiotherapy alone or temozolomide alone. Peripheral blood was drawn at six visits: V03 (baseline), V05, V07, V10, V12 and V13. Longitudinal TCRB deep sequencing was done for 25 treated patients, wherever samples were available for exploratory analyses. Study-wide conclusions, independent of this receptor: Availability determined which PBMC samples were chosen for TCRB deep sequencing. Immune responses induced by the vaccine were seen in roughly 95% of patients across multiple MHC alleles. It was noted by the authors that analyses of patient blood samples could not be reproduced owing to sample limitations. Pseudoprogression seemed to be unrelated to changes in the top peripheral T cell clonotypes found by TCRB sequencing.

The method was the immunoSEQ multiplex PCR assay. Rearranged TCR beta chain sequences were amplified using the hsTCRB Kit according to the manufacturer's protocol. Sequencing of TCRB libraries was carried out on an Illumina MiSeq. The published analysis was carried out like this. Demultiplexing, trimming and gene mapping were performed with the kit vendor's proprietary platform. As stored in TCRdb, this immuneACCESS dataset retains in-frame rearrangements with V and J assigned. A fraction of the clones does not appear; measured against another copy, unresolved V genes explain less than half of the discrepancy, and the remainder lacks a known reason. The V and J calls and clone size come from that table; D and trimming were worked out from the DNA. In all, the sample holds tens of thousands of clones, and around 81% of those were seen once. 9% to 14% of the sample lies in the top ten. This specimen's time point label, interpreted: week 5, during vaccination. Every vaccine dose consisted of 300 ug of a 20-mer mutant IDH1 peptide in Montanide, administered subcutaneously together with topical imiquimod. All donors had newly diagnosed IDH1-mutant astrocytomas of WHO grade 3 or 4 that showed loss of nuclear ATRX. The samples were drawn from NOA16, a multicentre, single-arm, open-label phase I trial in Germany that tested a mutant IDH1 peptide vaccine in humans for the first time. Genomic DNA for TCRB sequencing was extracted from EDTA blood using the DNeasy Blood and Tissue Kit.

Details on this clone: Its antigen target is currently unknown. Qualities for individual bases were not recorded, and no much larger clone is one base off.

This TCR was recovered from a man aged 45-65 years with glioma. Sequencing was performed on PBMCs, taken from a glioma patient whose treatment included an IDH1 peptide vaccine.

The bases are TGTGCCATCAGCCAAGCGGGGGCGGGGTCGGAGACCCAGTACTTC. This is translated as CAISQAGAGSETQYF. Rearrangement joined TRBV10-3 to TRBJ2-5; a stretch of 8 junction bases matches TRBD2. Taken from the germline V gene, the CDR1 and CDR2 loops are ENHRY and SYGVKD. After removal of 6 bases from V and 5 bases from J, the junction retains 11 bases not matched to a gene. The CDR3 contains 15 residues, cysteine and phenylalanine counted. Left in the record is the CDR3 DNA by itself, 45 bases read in frame from the first base.